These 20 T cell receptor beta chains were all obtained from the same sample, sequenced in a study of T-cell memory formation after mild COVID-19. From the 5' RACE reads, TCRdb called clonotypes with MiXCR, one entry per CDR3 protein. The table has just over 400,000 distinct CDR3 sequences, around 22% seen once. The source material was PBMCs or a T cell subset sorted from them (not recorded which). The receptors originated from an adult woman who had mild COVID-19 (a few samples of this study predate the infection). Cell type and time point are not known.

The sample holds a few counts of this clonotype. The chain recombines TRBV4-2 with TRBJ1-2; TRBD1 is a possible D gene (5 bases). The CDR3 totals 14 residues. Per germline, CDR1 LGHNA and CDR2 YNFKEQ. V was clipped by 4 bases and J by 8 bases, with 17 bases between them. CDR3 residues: CASSPGRATDGYTF. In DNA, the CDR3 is TGTGCCAGCAGCCCAGGGCGAGCGACGGACGGCTACACCTTC.

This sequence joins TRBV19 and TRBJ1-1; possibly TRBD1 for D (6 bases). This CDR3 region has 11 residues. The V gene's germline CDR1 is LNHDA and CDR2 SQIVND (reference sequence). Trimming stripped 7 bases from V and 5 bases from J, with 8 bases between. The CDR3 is CASTRGTEAFF. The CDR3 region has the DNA TGTGCCAGTACGAGGGGGACTGAAGCTTTCTTT.

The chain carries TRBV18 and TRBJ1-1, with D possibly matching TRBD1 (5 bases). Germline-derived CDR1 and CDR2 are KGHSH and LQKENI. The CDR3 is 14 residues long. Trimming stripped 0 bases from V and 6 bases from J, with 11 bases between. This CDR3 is CASSPPGRVAEAFF. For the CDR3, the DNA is TGTGCCAGCTCACCACCGGGCAGGGTGGCTGAAGCTTTCTTT.

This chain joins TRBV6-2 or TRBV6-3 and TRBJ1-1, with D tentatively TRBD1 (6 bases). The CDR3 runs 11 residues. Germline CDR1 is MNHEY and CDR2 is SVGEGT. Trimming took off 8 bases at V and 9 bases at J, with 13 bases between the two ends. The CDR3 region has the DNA TGTGCCAGCGCGGCGGGGGCGAAAGCTTTCTTT. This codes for CASAAGAKAFF.

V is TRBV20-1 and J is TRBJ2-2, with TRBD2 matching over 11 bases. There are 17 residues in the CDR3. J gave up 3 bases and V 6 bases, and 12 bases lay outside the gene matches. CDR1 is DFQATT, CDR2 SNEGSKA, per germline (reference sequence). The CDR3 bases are TGCAGTGCAATGATAGCGGGGGGGCCCGTTGACACCGGGGAGCTGTTTTTT. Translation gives CSAMIAGGPVDTGELFF.

The CDR3 DNA reads TGCGCCAGCAGCCAAGAAGGTCACAGGGTCTCGGCTTTCTTT. Its protein is CASSQEGHRVSAFF. This chain uses TRBV4-1 with TRBJ1-1, with D possibly matching TRBD1 (6 bases). The CDR3 is 14 residues long. The germline V gene has CDR1 MGHRA and CDR2 YSYEKL. Trimming removed 0 bases at V and 11 bases at J, with 16 bases between.

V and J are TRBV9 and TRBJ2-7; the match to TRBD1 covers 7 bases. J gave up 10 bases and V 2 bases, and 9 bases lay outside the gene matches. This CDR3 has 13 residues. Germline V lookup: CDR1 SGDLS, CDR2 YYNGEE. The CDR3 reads CASSVGTAFPQYF. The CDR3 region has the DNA TGTGCCAGCAGCGTTGGGACAGCTTTCCCCCAGTACTTC. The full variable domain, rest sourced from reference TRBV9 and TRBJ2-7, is DSGVTQTPKHLITATGQRVTLRCSPRSGDLSVYWYQQSLDQGLQFLIQYYNGEERAKGNILERFSAQQFPDLHSELNLSSLELGDSALYFCASSVGTAFPQYFGPGTRLTVT.

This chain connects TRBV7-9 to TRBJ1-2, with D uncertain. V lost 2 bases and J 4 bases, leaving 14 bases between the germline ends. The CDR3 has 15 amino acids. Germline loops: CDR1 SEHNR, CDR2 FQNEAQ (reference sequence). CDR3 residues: CASSLSLGLGYGYTF. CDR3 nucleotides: TGTGCCAGCAGCTTATCCTTGGGTCTCGGCTATGGCTACACCTTC.

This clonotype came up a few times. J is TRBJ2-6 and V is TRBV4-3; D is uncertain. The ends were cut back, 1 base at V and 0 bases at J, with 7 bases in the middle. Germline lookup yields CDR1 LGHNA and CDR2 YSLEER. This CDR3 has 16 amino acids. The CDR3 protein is CASSQVSGSGANVLTF. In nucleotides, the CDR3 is TGCGCCAGCAGCCAAGTGTCGGGCTCTGGGGCCAACGTCCTGACTTTC.

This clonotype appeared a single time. The CDR3 spells CAWRLSSAQYF. In DNA, the CDR3 is TGTGCCTGGAGGCTTAGTAGCGCGCAGTATTTT. This rearrangement joins TRBV30 to TRBJ2-3; D is possibly TRBD2 (5 bases). The CDR3 is 11 residues long. Germline V lookup: CDR1 GTSNPN, CDR2 SVGIG (reference sequence). The V end was cut by 3 bases, the J end by 10 bases, with 11 bases between.

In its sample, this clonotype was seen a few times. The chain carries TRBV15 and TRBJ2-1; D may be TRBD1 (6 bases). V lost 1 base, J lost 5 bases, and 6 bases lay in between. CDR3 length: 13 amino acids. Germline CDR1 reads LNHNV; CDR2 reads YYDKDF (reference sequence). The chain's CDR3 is CATSRGGHNEQFF. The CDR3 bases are TGTGCCACCAGCAGAGGGGGGCACAATGAGCAGTTCTTC.

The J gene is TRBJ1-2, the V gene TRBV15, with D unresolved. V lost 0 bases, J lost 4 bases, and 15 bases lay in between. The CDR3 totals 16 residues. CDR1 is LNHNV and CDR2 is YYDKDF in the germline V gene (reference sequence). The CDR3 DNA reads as TGTGCCACCAGCAGAGAGCGGGGATCTTGGGGCTATGGCTACACCTTC. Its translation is CATSRERGSWGYGYTF.

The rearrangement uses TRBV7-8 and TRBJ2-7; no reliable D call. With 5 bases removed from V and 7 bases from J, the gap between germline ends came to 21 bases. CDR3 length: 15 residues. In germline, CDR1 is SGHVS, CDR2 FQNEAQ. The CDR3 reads CASSPDTSRWREQYF. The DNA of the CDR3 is TGTGCCAGCAGCCCAGACACCAGCCGTTGGCGGGAGCAGTACTTC.

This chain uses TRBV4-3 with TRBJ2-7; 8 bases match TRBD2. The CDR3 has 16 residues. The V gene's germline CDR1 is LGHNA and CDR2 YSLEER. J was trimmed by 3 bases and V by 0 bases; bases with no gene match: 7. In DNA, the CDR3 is TGCGCCAGCAGCCAAGAACGGCGCGGGAGGCTCTACGAGCAGTACTTC. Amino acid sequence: CASSQERRGRLYEQYF.

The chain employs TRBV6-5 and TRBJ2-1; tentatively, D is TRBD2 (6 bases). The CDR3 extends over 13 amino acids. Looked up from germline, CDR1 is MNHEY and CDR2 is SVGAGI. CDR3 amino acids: CVIGLASYNEQFF. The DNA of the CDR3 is TGTGTCATTGGGCTAGCGTCCTACAATGAGCAGTTCTTC.

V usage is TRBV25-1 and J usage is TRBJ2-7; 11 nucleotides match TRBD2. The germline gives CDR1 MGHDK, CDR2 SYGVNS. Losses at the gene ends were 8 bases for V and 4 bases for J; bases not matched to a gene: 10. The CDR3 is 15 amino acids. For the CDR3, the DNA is TGTGCCAGCCAAGACTCCGGGACTAGCGGTTACGAGCAGTACTTC. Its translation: CASQDSGTSGYEQYF.

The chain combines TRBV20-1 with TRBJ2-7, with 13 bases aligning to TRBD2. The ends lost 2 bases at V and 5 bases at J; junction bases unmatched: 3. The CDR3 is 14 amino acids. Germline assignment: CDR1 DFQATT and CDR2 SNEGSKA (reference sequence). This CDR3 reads CSARPTSGGDEQYF. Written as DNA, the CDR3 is TGCAGTGCTAGACCTACTAGCGGGGGGGACGAGCAGTACTTC.

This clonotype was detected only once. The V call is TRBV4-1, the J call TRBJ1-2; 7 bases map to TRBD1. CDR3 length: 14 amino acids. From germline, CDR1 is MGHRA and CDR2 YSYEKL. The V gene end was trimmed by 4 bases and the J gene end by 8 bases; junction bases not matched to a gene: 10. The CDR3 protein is CASSRPGQRNGYTF. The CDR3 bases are TGCGCCAGCAGCCGACCGGGACAGCGAAACGGCTACACCTTC.

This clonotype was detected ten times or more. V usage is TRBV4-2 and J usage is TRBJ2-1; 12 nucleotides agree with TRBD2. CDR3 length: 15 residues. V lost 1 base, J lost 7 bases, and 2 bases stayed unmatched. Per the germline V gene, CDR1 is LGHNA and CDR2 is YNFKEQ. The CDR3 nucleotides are TGTGCCAGCAGCCAAGGACTAGCGGGAGTTAATGAGCAGTTCTTC. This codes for CASSQGLAGVNEQFF.

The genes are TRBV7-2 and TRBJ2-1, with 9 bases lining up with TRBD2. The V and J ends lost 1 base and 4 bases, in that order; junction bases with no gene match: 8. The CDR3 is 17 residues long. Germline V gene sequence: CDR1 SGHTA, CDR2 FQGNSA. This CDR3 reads CASSLGSRTSGYNEQFF. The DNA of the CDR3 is TGTGCCAGCAGCTTAGGGTCCCGAACTAGCGGGTACAATGAGCAGTTCTTC.